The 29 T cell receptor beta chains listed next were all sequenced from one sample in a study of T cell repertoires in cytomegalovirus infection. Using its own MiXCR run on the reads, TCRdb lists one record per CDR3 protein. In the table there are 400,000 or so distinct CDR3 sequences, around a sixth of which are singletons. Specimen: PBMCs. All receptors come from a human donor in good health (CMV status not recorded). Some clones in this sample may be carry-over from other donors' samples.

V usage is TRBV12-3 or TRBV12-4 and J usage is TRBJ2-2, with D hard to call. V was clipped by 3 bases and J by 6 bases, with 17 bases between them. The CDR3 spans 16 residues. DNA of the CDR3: TGTGCCAGCAGTTTCATGAGACCACGAAGCGCCGGGGAGCTGTTTTTT. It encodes CASSFMRPRSAGELFF.

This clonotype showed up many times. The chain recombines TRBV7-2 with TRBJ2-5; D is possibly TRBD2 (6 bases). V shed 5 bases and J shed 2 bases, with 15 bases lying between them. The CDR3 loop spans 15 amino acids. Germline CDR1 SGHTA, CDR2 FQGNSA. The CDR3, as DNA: TGTGCCAGCAGCCAACGCCCGGGAGAACAAGAGACCCAGTACTTC. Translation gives CASSQRPGEQETQYF.

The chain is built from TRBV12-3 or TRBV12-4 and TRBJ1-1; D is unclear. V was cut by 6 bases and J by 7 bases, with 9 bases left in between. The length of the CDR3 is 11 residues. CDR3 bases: TGTGCCAGCAGCCCGGGCGGTGAAGCTTTCTTT. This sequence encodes CASSPGGEAFF.

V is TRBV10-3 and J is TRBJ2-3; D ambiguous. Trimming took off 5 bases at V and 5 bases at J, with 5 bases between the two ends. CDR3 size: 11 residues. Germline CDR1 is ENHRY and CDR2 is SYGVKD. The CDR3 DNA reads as TGTGCCATCAGTCCAAAAGATACGCAGTATTTT. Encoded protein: CAISPKDTQYF.

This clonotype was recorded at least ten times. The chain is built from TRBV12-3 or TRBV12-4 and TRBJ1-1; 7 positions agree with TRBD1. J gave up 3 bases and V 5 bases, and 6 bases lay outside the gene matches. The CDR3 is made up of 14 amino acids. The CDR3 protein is CASSTTGIHTEAFF. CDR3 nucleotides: TGTGCCAGCAGTACGACAGGGATCCACACTGAAGCTTTCTTT.

CDR3 loop: CAISIVGQLYEQYF. As DNA, the CDR3 is TGTGCCATCAGTATCGTGGGACAACTATACGAGCAGTACTTC. This sequence joins TRBV10-3 and TRBJ2-7, with TRBD1 as a possible D gene (6 bases). Germline values: CDR1 ENHRY, CDR2 SYGVKD. The CDR3 extends over 14 amino acids. Trimming left V 5 bases short and J 4 bases short, with 15 bases between.

CDR3 bases: TGCGCCAGCAGCCAAGCCCGCCAGGGGATCAGCACAGATACGCAGTATTTT. Encoded protein: CASSQARQGISTDTQYF. This rearrangement joins TRBV4-1 to TRBJ2-3, with D perhaps TRBD1 (6 bases). The CDR3 is 17 amino acids. Trimming cost V 1 base and J 0 bases, with 14 bases left between them. Germline CDR1 reads MGHRA; CDR2 reads YSYEKL.

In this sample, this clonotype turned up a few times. CDR3 nucleotides: TGTGCCAGCAGTGTCGGAAACTCTGGGGCCAACGTCCTGACTTTC. Protein sequence: CASSVGNSGANVLTF. The chain is built from TRBV12-3 or TRBV12-4 and TRBJ2-6; unclear D gene. The CDR3 spans 15 residues. Deletions cut 5 bases from V and 0 bases from J, with 8 bases between.

DNA for the CDR3: TGTGCCAGCTCAACCGGCGGGGGTGAGCAGTTCTTC. It codes for CASSTGGGEQFF. This rearrangement joins TRBV18 to TRBJ2-1, with 7 bases matching TRBD2. The V gene's germline CDR1 is KGHSH and CDR2 LQKENI. CDR3 length equals 12 residues. V was pared by 5 bases and J by 9 bases, with 4 bases of the junction left unmatched.

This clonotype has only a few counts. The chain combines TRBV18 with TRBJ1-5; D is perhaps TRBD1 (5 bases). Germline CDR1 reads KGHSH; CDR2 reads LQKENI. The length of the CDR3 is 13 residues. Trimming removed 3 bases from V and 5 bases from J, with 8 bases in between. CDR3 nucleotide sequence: TGTGCCAGCTCACCGTTGGGGGATCAGCCCCAGCATTTT. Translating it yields CASSPLGDQPQHF.

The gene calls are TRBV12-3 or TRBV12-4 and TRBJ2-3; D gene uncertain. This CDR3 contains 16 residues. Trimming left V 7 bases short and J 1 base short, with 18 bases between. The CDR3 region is CASTPWASKGTDTQYF. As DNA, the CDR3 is TGTGCCAGCACTCCTTGGGCATCCAAGGGCACAGATACGCAGTATTTT.

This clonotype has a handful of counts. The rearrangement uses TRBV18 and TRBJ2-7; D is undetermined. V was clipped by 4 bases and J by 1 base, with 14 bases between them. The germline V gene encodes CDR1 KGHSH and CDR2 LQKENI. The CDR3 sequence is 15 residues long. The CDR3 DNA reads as TGTGCCAGCTCACAGTGGGAAAGGAAATCCTACGAGCAGTACTTC. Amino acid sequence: CASSQWERKSYEQYF. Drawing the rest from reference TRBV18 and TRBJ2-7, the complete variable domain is NAGVMQNPRHLVRRRGQEARLRCSPMKGHSHVYWYRQLPEEGLKFMVYLQKENIIDESGMPKERFSAEFPKEGPSILRIQQVVRGDSAAYFCASSQWERKSYEQYFGPGTRLTVT.

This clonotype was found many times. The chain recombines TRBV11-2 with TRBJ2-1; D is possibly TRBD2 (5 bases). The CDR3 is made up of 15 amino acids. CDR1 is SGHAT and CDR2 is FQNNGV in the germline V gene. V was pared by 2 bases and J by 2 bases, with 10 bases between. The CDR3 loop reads CASSLSGGPYNEQFF. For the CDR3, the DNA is TGTGCCAGCAGCTTAAGCGGCGGCCCCTACAATGAGCAGTTCTTC.

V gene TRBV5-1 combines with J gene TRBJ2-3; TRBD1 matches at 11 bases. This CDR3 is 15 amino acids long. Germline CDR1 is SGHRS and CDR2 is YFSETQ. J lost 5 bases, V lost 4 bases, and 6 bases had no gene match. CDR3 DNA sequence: TGCGCCAGCAGCCATCGGACAGGGGGCGAAGATACGCAGTATTTT. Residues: CASSHRTGGEDTQYF.

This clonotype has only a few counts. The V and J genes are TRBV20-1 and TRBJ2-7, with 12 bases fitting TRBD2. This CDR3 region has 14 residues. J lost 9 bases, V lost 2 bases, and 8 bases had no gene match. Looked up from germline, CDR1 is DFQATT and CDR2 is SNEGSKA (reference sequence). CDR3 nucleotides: TGCAGTGCTAGACCTAGCGGGAGGGCCCGGGGGCAGTACTTC. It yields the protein CSARPSGRARGQYF.

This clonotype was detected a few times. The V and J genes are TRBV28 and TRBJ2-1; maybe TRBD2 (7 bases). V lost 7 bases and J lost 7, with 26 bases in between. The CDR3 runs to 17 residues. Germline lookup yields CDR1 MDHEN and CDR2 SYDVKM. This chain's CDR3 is CASTVGGAGATKNEQFF. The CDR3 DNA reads TGTGCCAGCACAGTGGGGGGGGCGGGAGCCACCAAGAATGAGCAGTTCTTC.

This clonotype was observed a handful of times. CDR3 protein: CASSMASGYYNEQFF. The CDR3 coding sequence is TGTGCCAGCAGCATGGCTAGCGGGTATTACAATGAGCAGTTCTTC. The V call is TRBV7-2, the J call TRBJ2-1, with 8 bases that match TRBD2. Germline V lookup: CDR1 SGHTA, CDR2 FQGNSA. With 5 bases clipped from V and 4 bases from J, the junction kept 7 bases outside the gene matches. CDR3 size: 15 residues.

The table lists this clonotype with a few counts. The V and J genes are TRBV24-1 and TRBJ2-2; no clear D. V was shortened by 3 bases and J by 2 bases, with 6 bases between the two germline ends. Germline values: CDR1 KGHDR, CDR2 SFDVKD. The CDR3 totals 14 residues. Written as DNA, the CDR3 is TGTGCCACCAGTGATCCCAACAACACCGGGGAGCTGTTTTTT. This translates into CATSDPNNTGELFF.

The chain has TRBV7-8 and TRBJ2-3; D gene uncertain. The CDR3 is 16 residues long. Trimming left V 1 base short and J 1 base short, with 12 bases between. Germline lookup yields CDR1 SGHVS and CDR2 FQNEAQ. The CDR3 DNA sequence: TGTGCCAGCAGCTTAGATCGAGGTCCAGGCACAGATACGCAGTATTTT. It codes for CASSLDRGPGTDTQYF.

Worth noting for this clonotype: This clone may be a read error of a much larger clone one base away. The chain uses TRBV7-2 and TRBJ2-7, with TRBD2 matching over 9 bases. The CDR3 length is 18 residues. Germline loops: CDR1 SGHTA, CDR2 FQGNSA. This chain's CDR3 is CASSLIPGSGSYRYEQCF. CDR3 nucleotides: TGTGCCAGCAGCTTAATCCCAGGTAGCGGGAGTTATCGCTACGAGCAGTGCTTC.

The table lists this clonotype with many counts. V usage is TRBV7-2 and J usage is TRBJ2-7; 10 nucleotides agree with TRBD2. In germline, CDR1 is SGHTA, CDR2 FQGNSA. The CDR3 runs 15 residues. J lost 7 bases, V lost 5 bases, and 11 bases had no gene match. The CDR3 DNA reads TGTGCCAGCAGCCCCGACAGCGGGGGGGCCGAAGAGCAGTACTTC. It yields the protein CASSPDSGGAEEQYF.

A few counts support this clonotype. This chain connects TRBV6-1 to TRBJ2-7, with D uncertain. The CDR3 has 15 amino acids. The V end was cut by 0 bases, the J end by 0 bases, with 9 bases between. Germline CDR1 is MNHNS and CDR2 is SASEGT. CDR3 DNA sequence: TGTGCCAGCAGTGAAGCGGTGGCAGGCTCCTACGAGCAGTACTTC. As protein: CASSEAVAGSYEQYF.

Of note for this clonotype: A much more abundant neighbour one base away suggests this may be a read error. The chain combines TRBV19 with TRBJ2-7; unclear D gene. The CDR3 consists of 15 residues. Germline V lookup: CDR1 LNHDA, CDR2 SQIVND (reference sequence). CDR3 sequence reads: CTSSRKGSQYYEQYF. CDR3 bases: TGTACCAGTAGTCGGAAAGGCAGCCAATACTACGAGCAGTACTTC.

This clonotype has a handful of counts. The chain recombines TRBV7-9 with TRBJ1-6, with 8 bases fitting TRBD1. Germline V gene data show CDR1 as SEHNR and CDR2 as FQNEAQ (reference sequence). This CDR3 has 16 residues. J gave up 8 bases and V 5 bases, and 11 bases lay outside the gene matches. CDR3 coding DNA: TGTGCCAGCAGCCCCTGGGACAGGACAATTGATTCACCCCTCCACTTT. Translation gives CASSPWDRTIDSPLHF.

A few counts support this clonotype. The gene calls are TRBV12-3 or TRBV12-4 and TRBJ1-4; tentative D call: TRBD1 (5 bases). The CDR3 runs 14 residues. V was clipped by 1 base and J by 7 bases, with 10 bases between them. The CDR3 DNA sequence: TGTGCCAGCAGTTTAGAGGGGTTGGGTGAAAAACTGTTTTTT. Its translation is CASSLEGLGEKLFF.

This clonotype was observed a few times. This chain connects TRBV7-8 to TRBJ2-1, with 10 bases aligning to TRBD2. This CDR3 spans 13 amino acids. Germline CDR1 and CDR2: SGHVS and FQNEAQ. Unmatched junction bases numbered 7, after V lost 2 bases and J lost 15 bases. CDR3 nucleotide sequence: TGTGCCAGCAGCTTACTAGCGGGGGACTCGGGGTTCTTC. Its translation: CASSLLAGDSGFF. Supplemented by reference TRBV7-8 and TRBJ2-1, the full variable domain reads GAGVSQSPRYKVAKRGQDVALRCDPISGHVSLFWYQQALGQGPEFLTYFQNEAQLDKSGLPSDRFFAERPEGSVSTLKIQRTQQEDSAVYLCASSLLAGDSGFFGPGTRLTVL.

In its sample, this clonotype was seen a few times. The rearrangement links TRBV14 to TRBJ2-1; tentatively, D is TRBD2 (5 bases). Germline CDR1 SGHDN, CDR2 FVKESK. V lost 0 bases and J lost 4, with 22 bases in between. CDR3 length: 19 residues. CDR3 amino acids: CASSQEAWEGLLIYNEQFF. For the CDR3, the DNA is TGTGCCAGCAGCCAAGAAGCCTGGGAAGGACTTCTCATTTACAATGAGCAGTTCTTC.

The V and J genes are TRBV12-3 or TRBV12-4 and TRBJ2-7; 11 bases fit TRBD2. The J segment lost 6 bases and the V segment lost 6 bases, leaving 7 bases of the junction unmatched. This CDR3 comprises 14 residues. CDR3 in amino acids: CASRSGTSGFEQYF. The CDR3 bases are TGTGCCAGCAGATCCGGGACTAGCGGTTTCGAGCAGTACTTC.

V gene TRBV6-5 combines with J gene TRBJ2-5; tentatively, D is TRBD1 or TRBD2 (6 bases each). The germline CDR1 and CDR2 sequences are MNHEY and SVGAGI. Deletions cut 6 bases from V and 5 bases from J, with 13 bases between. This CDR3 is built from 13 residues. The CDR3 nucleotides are TGTGCCAGCAGCGCTGGAGGGGGGGAGACCCAGTACTTC. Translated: CASSAGGGETQYF.